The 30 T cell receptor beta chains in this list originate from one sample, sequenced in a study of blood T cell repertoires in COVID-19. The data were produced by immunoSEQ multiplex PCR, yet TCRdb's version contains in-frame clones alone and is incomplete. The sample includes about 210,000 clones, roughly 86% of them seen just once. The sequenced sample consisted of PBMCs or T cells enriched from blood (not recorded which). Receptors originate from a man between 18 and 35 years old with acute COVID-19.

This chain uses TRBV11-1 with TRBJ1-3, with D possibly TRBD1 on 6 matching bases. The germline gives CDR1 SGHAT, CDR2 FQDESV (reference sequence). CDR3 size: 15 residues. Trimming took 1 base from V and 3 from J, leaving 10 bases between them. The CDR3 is CASSLGGGSGNTIYF. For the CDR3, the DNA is TGTGCCAGCAGCTTAGGAGGGGGTAGTGGAAACACCATATATTTT.

In DNA form, the CDR3 reads TGTGCCAGCAGCGCCGGGGGGGACAGTGGCTACACCTTC. Encoded protein: CASSAGGDSGYTF. This rearrangement joins TRBV11-2 to TRBJ1-2; 7 nucleotides align to TRBD1. V lost 5 bases to trimming and J lost 7 bases; unmatched junction nucleotides: 7. The CDR3 contains 13 residues. Germline V gene data show CDR1 as SGHAT and CDR2 as FQNNGV. Combining the CDR3 with reference TRBV11-2 and TRBJ1-2 gives the whole variable domain EAGVAQSPRYKIIEKRQSVAFWCNPISGHATLYWYQQILGQGPKLLIQFQNNGVVDDSQLPKDRFSAERLKGVDSTLKIQPAKLEDSAVYLCASSAGGDSGYTFGSGTRLTVV.

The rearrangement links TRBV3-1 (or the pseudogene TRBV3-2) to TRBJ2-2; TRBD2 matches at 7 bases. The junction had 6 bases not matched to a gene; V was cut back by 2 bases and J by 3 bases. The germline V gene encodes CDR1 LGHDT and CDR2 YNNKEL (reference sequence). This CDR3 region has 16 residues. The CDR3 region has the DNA TGTGCCAGCAGCCAAAGGAGGGAGGGGTACACCGGGGAGCTGTTTTTT. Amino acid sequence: CASSQRREGYTGELFF.

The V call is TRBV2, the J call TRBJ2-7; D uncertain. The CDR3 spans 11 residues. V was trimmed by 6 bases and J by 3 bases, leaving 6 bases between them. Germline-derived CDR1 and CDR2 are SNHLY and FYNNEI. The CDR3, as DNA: TGTGCCAGCAGGGCCCTCTACGAGCAGTACTTC. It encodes CASRALYEQYF.

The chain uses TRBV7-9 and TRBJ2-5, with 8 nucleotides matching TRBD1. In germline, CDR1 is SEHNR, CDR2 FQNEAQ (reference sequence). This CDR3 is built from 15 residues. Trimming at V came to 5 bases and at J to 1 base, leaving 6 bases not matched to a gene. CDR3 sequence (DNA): TGTGCCAGCAGCCGTGATACAGGGGGCCAAGAGACCCAGTACTTC. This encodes CASSRDTGGQETQYF.

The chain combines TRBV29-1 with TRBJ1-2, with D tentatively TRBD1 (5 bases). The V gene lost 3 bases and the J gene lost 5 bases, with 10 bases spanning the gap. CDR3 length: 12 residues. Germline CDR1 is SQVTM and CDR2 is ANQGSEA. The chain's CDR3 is CSVDSGGYGYTF. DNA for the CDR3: TGCAGCGTTGATTCCGGGGGGTATGGCTACACCTTC.

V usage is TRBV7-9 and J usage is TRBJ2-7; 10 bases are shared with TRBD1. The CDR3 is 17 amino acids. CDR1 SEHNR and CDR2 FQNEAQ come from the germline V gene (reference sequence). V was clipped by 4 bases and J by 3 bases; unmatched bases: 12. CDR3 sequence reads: CASSSWISGQGYYEQYF. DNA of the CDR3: TGTGCCAGCAGCTCGTGGATTTCGGGACAGGGGTACTACGAGCAGTACTTC.

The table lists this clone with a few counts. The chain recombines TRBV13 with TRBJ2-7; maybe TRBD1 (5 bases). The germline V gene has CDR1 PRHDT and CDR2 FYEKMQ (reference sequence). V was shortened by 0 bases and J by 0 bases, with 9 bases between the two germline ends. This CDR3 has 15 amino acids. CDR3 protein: CASSLGQGLSYEQYF. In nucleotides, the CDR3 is TGTGCCAGCAGCTTAGGCCAGGGCCTCTCCTACGAGCAGTACTTC.

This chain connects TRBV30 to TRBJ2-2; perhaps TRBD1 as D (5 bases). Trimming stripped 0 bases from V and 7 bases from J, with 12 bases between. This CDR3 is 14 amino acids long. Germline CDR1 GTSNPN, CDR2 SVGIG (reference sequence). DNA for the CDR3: TGTGCCTGGAGTGTAATCTCCCAGGGCGGGGAGCTGTTTTTT. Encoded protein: CAWSVISQGGELFF.

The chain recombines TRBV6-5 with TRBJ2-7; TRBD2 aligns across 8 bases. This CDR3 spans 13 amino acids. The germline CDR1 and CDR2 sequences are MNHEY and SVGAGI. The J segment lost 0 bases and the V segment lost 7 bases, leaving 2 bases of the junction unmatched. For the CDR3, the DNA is TGTGCCAGCACAGGACTAGCCTCCTACGAGCAGTACTTC. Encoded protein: CASTGLASYEQYF.

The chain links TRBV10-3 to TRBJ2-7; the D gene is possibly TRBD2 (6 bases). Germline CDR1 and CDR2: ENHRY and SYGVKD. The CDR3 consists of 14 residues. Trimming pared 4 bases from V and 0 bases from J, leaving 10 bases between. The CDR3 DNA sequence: TGTGCCATCAGTGGGCGGGACGGCTCCTACGAGCAGTACTTC. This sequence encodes CAISGRDGSYEQYF.

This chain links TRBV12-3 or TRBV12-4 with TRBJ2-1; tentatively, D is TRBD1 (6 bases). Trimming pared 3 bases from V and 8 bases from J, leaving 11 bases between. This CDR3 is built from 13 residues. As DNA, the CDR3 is TGTGCCAGCAGTTTTTCAGGGGATGATGAGCAGTTCTTC. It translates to CASSFSGDDEQFF.

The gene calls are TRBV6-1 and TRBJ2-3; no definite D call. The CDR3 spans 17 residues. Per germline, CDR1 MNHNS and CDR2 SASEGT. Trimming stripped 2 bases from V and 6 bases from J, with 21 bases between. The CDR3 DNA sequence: TGTGCCAGCAGTGAAAAAAGTGGTTTGGCAGCGAGGGATACGCAGTATTTT. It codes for CASSEKSGLAARDTQYF.

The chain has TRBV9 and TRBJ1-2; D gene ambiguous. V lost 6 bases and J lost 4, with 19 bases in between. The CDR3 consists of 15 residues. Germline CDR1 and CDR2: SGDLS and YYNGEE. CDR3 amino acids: CASKGGQAFGYGYTF. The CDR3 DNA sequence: TGTGCCAGCAAAGGCGGGCAGGCGTTTGGCTATGGCTACACCTTC.

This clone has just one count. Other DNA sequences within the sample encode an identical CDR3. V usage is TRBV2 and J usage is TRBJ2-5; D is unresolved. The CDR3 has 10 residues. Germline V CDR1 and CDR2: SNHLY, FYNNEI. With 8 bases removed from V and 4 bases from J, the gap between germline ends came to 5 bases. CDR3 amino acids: CASGRETQYF. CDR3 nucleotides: TGTGCCAGCGGTAGAGAGACCCAGTACTTC.

The CDR3 sequence is CASSNPDGGLNDEQYF. The CDR3 region has the DNA TGTGCCAGCAGCAACCCGGACGGAGGCCTTAACGACGAGCAGTACTTC. The chain uses TRBV7-8 and TRBJ2-7; D perhaps matches TRBD2 (5 bases). The CDR3 totals 16 residues. V gave up 5 bases and J gave up 5 bases, with 22 bases separating them. Germline-derived CDR1 and CDR2 are SGHVS and FQNEAQ. Full variable domain (remainder filled in from reference TRBV7-8 and TRBJ2-7): GAGVSQSPRYKVAKRGQDVALRCDPISGHVSLFWYQQALGQGPEFLTYFQNEAQLDKSGLPSDRFFAERPEGSVSTLKIQRTQQEDSAVYLCASSNPDGGLNDEQYFGPGTRLTVT.

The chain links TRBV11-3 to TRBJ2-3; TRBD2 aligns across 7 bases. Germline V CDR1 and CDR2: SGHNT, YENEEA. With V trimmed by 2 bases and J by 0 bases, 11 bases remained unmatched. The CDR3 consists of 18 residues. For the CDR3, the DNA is TGTGCCAGCAGCTTACCCTGGGGCGGGAGAGCTAGCACAGATACGCAGTATTTT. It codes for CASSLPWGGRASTDTQYF.

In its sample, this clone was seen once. CDR3 nucleotide sequence: TGTGCCAGCTCACTTCTACTAGCGGGAGGGCCGAATGAGCAGTTCTTC. Its protein product is CASSLLLAGGPNEQFF. V usage is TRBV18 and J usage is TRBJ2-1; 13 bases line up with TRBD2. The length of the CDR3 is 16 residues. Germline assignment: CDR1 KGHSH and CDR2 LQKENI. Unmatched junction bases numbered 7, after V lost 4 bases and J lost 7 bases.

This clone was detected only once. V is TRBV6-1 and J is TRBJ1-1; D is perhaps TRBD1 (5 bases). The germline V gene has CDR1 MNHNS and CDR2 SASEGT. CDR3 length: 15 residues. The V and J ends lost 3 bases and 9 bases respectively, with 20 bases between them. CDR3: CASSDLRKEGVQAFF. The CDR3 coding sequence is TGTGCCAGCAGTGATCTCCGGAAAGAAGGGGTTCAAGCTTTCTTT.

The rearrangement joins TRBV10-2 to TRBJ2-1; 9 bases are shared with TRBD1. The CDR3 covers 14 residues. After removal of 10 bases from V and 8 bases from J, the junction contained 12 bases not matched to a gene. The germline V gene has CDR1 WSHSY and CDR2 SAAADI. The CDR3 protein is CATSADRGYDEQFF. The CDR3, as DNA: TGCGCCACCTCTGCCGACAGGGGGTACGATGAGCAGTTCTTC.

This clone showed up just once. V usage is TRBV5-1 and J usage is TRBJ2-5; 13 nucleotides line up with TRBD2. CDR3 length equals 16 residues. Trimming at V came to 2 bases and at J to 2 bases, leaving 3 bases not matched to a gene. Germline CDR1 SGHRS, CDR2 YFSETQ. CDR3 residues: CASSFGTSGTQETQYF. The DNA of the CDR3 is TGCGCCAGCAGCTTCGGGACTAGCGGGACTCAAGAGACCCAGTACTTC.

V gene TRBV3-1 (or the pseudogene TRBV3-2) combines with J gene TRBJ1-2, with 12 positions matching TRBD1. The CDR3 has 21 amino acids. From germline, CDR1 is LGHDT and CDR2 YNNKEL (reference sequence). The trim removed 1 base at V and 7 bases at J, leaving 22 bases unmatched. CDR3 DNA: TGTGCCAGCAGCCAAGTCCCCTTCCCTCCCCCTTCGGGACAGGGGGCGATTGGCTACACCTTC. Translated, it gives CASSQVPFPPPSGQGAIGYTF.

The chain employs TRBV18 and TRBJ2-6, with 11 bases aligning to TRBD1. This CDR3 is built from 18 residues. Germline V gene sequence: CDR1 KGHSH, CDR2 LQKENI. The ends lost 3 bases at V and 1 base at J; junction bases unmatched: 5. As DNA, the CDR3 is TGTGCCAGCTCACCGATCGGACAGGGGGCATCTGGGGCCAACGTCCTGACTTTC. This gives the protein CASSPIGQGASGANVLTF. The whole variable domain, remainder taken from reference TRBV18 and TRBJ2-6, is NAGVMQNPRHLVRRRGQEARLRCSPMKGHSHVYWYRQLPEEGLKFMVYLQKENIIDESGMPKERFSAEFPKEGPSILRIQQVVRGDSAAYFCASSPIGQGASGANVLTFGAGSRLTVL.

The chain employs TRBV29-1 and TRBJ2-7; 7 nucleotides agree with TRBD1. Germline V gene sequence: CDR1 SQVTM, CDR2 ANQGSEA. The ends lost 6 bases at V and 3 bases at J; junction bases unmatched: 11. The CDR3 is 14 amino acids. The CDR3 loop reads CSVETGTEHYEQYF. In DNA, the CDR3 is TGCAGCGTCGAAACCGGGACAGAGCACTACGAGCAGTACTTC.

In DNA, the CDR3 is TGTGCCAGCAGCCCCTTAGGGGCCCAGGGGGGATCCACTGAAGCTTTCTTT. It translates to CASSPLGAQGGSTEAFF. The V call is TRBV7-9, the J call TRBJ1-1; 7 nucleotides match TRBD1. With 5 bases clipped from V and 4 bases from J, the junction kept 16 bases outside the gene matches. Germline V gene lookup returns CDR1 SEHNR and CDR2 FQNEAQ (reference sequence). The CDR3 extends over 17 amino acids.

This CDR3 reads CASTRRDPSALGGNTIYF. The CDR3 bases are TGCGCCAGCACCAGGCGGGACCCCTCTGCTCTAGGTGGAAACACCATATATTTT. This chain uses TRBV4-1 with TRBJ1-3; perhaps TRBD1 as D (5 bases). CDR1 and CDR2 (germline): MGHRA, YSYEKL. Trimming removed 7 bases from V and 3 bases from J, with 25 bases in between. This CDR3 has 18 residues.

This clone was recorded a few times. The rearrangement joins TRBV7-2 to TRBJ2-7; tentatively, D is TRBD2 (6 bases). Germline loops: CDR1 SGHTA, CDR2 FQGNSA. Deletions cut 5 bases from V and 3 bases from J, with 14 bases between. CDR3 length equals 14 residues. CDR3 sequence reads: CASSGTFNHYEQYF. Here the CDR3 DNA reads TGTGCCAGCAGCGGGACTTTTAATCACTACGAGCAGTACTTC.

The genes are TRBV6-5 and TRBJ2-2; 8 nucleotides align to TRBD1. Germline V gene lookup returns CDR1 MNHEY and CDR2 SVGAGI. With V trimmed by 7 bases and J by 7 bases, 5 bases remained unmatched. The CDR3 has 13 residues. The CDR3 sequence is CASNAGGGGELFF. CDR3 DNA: TGTGCCAGCAATGCAGGGGGCGGCGGGGAGCTGTTTTTT.

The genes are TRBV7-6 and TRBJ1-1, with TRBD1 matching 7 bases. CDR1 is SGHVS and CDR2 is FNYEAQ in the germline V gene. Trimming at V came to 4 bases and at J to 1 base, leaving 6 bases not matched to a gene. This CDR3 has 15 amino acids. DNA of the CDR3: TGTGCCAGCAGCTCCGTTCAGGGGGGGAACACTGAAGCTTTCTTT. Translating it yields CASSSVQGGNTEAFF.

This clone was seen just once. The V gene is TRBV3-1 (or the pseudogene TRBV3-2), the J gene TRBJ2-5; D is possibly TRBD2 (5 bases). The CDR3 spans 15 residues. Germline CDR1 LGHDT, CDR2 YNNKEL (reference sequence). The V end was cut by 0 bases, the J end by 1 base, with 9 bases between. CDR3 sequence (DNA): TGTGCCAGCAGCCAAGATCATAGCGTCCAAGAGACCCAGTACTTC. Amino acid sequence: CASSQDHSVQETQYF.